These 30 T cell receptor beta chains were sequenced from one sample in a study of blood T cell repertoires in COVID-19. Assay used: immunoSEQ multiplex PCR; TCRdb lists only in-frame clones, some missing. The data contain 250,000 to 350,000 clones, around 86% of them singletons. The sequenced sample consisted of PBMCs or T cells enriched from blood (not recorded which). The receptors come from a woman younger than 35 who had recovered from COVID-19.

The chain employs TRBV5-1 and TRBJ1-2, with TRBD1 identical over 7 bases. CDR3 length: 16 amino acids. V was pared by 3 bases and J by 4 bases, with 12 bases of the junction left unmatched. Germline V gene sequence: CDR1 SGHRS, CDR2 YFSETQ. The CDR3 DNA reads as TGCGCCAGCAGCTCCTTTGCGACAGGGCTCAGCTATGGCTACACCTTC. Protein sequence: CASSSFATGLSYGYTF.

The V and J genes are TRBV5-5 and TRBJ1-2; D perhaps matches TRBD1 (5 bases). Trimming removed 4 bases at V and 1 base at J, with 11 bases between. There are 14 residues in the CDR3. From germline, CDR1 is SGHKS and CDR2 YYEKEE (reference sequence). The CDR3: CASSQLTDNYGYTF. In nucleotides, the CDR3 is TGTGCCAGCAGCCAACTGACAGATAACTATGGCTACACCTTC.

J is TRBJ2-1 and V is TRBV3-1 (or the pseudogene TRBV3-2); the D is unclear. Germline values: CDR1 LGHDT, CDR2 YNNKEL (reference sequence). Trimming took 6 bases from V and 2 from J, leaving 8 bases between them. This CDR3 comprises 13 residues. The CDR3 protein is CASSRGAYNEQFF. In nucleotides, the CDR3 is TGTGCCAGCAGTCGAGGAGCCTACAATGAGCAGTTCTTC.

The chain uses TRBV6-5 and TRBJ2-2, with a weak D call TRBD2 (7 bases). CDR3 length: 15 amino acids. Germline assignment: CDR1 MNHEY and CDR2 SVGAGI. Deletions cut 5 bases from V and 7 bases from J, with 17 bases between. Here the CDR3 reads CASSPGEGAVGELFF. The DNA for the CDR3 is TGTGCCAGCAGTCCAGGGGAGGGAGCGGTCGGGGAGCTGTTTTTT.

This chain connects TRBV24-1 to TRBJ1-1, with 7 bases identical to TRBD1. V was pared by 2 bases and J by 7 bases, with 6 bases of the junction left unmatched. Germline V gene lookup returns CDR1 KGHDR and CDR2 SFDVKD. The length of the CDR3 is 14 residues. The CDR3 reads CATSDSGGRSEAFF. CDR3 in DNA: TGTGCCACCAGTGATTCAGGGGGAAGAAGTGAAGCTTTCTTT.

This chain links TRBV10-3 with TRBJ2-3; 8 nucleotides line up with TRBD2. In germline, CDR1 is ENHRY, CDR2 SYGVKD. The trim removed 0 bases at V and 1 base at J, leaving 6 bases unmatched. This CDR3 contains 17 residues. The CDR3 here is CAISESVVAGRTDTQYF. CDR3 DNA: TGTGCCATCAGTGAGTCGGTGGTAGCGGGGCGCACAGATACGCAGTATTTT.

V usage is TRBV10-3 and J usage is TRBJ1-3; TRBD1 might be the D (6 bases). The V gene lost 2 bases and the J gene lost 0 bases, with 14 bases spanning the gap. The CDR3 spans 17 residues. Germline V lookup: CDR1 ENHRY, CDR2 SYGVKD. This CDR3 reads CAISETQQGVSGNTIYF. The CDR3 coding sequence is TGTGCCATCAGTGAGACCCAACAGGGAGTCTCTGGAAACACCATATATTTT.

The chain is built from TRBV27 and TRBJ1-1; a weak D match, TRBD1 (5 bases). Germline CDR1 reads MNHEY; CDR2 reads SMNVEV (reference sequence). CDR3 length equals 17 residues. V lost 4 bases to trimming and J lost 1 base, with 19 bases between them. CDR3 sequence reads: CASSSLGGGFRNTEAFF. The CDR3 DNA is TGTGCCAGCAGTTCCCTCGGGGGGGGGTTCCGGAACACTGAAGCTTTCTTT.

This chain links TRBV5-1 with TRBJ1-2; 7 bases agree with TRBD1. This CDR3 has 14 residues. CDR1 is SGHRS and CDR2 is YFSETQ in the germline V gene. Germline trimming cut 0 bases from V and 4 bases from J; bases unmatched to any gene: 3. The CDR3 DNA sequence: TGCGCCAGCAGCTTGGGGGACAGAACCTATGGCTACACCTTC. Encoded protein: CASSLGDRTYGYTF.

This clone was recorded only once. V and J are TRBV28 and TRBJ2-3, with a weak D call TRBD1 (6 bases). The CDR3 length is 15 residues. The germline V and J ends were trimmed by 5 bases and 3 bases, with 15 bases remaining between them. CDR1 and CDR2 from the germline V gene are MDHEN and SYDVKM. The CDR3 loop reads CASSPWTAGTDTQYF. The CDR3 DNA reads TGTGCCAGCAGTCCCTGGACAGCCGGGACAGATACGCAGTATTTT.

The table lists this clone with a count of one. The CDR3 spells CASSPHTGGTQYF. CDR3 nucleotide sequence: TGTGCCAGCAGTCCGCATACAGGGGGTACCCAGTACTTC. The rearrangement joins TRBV27 to TRBJ2-5; 8 nucleotides match TRBD1. The CDR3 is made up of 13 amino acids. Germline V gene lookup returns CDR1 MNHEY and CDR2 SMNVEV (reference sequence). The V gene end was trimmed by 5 bases and the J gene end by 8 bases; junction bases not matched to a gene: 7.

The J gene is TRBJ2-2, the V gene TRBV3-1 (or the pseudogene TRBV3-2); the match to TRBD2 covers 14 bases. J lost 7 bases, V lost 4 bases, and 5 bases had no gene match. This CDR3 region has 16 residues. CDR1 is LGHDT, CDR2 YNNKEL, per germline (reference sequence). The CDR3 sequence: CASSPTSGGAFGELFF. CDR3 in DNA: TGTGCCAGCAGCCCGACTAGCGGGGGGGCCTTCGGGGAGCTGTTTTTT.

The CDR3 loop is CASSSTPPGLARAIYEQYF. CDR3 in DNA: TGTGCCAGCAGCTCTACCCCACCGGGACTAGCGAGAGCGATCTACGAGCAGTACTTC. The chain has TRBV7-9 and TRBJ2-7; the match to TRBD2 covers 10 bases. The CDR3 has 19 amino acids. Germline values: CDR1 SEHNR, CDR2 FQNEAQ (reference sequence). V was pared by 4 bases and J by 3 bases, with 18 bases of the junction left unmatched.

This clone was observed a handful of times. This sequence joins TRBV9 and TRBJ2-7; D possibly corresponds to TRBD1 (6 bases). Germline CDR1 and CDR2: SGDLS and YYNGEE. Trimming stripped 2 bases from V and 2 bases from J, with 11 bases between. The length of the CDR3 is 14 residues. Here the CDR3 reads CASSVAGTPYEQYF. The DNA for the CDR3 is TGTGCCAGCAGCGTTGCCGGGACACCCTACGAGCAGTACTTC.

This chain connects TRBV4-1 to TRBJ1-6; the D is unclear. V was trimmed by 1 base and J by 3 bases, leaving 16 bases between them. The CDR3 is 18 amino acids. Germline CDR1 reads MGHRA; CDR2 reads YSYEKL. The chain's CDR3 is CASSQVRVRHLYNSPLHF. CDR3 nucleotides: TGCGCCAGCAGCCAAGTCCGGGTGCGTCACCTCTATAATTCACCCCTCCACTTT.

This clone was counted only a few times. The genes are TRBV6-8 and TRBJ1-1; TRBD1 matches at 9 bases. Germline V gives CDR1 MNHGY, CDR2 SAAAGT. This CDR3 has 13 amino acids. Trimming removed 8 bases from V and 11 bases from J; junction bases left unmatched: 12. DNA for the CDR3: TGTGCCAGCGCCGGACAGGGGATCTATAGGGCTTTCTTT. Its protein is CASAGQGIYRAFF.

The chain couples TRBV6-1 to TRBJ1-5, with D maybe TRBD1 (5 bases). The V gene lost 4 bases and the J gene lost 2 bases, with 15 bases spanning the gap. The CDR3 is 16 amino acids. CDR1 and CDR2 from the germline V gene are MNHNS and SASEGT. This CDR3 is CASSARGTGGNQPQHF. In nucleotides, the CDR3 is TGTGCCAGCAGTGCCCGGGGGACTGGGGGCAATCAGCCCCAGCATTTT.

Here the CDR3 reads CASSVLARETQYF. CDR3 bases: TGTGCCAGCAGCGTCCTGGCCAGAGAGACCCAGTACTTC. V gene TRBV7-9 combines with J gene TRBJ2-5; D unresolved. Per the germline V gene, CDR1 is SEHNR and CDR2 is FQNEAQ (reference sequence). V lost 5 bases, J lost 4 bases, and 11 bases lay in between. The CDR3 has 13 amino acids.

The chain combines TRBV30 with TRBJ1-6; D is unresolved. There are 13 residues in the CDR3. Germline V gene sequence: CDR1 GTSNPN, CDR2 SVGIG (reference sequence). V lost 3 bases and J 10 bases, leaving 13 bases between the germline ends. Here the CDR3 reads CAWSSPSGSPLHF. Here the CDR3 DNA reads TGTGCCTGGAGCTCCCCAAGCGGCTCACCCCTCCACTTT. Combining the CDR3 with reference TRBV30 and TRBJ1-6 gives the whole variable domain SQTIHQWPATLVQPVGSPLSLECTVEGTSNPNLYWYRQAAGRGLQLLFYSVGIGQISSEVPQNLSASRPQDRQFILSSKKLLLSDSGFYLCAWSSPSGSPLHFGNGTRLTVT.

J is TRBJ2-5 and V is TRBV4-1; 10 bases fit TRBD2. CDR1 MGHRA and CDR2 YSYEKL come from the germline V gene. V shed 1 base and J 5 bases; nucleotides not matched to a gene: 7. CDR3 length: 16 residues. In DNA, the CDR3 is TGCGCCAGCAGCCAAGGTACCAGTAGCGGGAGGGAGACCCAGTACTTC. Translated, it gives CASSQGTSSGRETQYF.

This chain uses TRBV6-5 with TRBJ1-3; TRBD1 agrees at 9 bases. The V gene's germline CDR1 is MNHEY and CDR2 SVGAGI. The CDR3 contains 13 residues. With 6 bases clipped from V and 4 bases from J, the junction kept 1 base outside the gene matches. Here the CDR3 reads CASRQGAGNTIYF. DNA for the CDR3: TGTGCCAGCAGACAGGGGGCCGGAAACACCATATATTTT.

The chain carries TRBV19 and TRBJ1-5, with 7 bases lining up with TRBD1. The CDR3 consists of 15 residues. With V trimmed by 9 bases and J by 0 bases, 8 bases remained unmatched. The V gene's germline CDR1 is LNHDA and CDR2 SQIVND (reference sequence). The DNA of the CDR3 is TGTGCCAGCTGCGGACAGGAGTATAGCAATCAGCCCCAGCATTTT. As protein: CASCGQEYSNQPQHF.

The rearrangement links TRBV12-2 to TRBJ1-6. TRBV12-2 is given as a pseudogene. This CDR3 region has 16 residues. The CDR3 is CASRSGRSANSPPLHF. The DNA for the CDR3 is TGTGCAAGTCGCTCCGGGAGGTCAGCAAATTCACCACCCCTCCACTTT.

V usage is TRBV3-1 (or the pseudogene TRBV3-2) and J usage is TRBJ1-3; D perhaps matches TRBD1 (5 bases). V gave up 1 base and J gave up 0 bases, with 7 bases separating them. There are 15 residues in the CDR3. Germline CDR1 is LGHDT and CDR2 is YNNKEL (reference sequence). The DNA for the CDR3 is TGTGCCAGCAGCCAAGGGGGCAGCTCTGGAAACACCATATATTTT. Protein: CASSQGGSSGNTIYF.

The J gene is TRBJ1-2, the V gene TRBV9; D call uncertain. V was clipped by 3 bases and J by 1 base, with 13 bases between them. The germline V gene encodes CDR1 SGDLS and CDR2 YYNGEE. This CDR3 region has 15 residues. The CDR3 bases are TGTGCCAGCAGCGAATCTCTTGTCAGTAACTATGGCTACACCTTC. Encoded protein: CASSESLVSNYGYTF.

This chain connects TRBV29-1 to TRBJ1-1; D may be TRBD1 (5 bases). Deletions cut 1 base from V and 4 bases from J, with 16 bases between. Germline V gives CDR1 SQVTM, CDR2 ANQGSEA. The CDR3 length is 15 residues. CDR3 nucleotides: TGCAGCGTTGAAGCTGCGGGGGGGTTCGGCACTGAAGCTTTCTTT. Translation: CSVEAAGGFGTEAFF.

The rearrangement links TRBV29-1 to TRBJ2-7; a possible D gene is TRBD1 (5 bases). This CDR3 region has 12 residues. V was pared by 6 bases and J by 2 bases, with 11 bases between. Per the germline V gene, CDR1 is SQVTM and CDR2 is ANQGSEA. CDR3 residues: CSVSREPYEQYF. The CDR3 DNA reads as TGCAGCGTCTCCAGGGAACCCTACGAGCAGTACTTC.

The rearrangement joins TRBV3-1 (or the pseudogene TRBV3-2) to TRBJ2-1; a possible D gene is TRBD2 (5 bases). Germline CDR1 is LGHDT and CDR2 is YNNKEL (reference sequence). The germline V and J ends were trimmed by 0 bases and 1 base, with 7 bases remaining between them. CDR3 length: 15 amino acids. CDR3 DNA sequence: TGTGCCAGCAGCCAAGACACGGGGTCCTACAATGAGCAGTTCTTC. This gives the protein CASSQDTGSYNEQFF.

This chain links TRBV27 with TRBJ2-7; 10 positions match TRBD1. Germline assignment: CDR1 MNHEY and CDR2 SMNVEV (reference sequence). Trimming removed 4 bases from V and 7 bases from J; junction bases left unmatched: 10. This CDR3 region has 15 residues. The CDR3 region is CASSSGQGELREQYF. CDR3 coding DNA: TGTGCCAGCAGTTCCGGACAGGGGGAACTGAGAGAGCAGTACTTC.

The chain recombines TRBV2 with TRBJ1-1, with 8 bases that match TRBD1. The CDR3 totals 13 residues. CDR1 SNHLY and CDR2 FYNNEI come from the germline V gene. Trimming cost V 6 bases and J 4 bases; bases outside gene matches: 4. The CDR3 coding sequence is TGTGCCAGCAGCGGACAGGGAGTCACTGAAGCTTTCTTT. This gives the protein CASSGQGVTEAFF. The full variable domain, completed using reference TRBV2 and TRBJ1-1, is EPEVTQTPSHQVTQMGQEVILRCVPISNHLYFYWYRQILGQKVEFLVSFYNNEISEKSEIFDDQFSVERPDGSNFTLKIRSTKLEDSAMYFCASSGQGVTEAFFGQGTRLTVV.